The clone carrying this T cell receptor beta chain showed up many times. The V gene's germline CDR1 is KGHSH and CDR2 LQKENI. V lost 3 bases, J lost 0 bases, and 5 bases stayed unmatched. The CDR3 consists of 18 residues. After constant-region reverse-primer amplification, full-length variable regions underwent semi-nested PCR with Nested Universal Primer A. TCRdb reprocessed the 5' RACE reads with MiXCR, giving one entry per CDR3 protein. The data show fewer than 65,000 distinct CDR3 sequences, less than 25% seen once. Cells sorted as Tregs were CD4+, CD25+ and CD127-/low. Sequencing input: tumor-infiltrating Tregs sorted from the breast tumor. The V and J genes are TRBV18 and TRBJ2-1; TRBD2 aligns across 13 bases. The sequence came from a female donor with breast cancer. CDR3 amino acids: CASSPRTSGRASYNEQFF. DNA for the CDR3: TGTGCCAGCTCACCTCGTACTAGCGGGAGGGCCTCCTACAATGAGCAGTTCTTC.